The clone carrying this TCR beta chain showed up just once. The sample is drawn from a study of blood T cells in healthy people across ages. This CDR3 comprises 16 residues. Germline CDR1 reads LGHNA; CDR2 reads YNFKEQ. Germline trimming cut 3 bases from V and 3 bases from J; bases unmatched to any gene: 4. A sample-barcoded 5' primer and a J-beta primer mix were used in a second PCR of roughly 7 to 12 cycles. TCRdb passed the 5' RACE reads through MiXCR, listing each CDR3 protein once. The top ten clones hold 20% to 25% of a sample with fewer than 2 million distinct CDR3 sequences, approximately 39% of them seen once.

This chain links TRBV4-2 with TRBJ2-5; 13 bases line up with TRBD2. The sample consisted of blood. This TCR derives from a human donor in good health. CDR3 in amino acids: CASSQLLAGGEETQYF. In DNA, the CDR3 is TGTGCCAGCAGCCAGTTACTAGCGGGGGGGGAAGAGACCCAGTACTTC.